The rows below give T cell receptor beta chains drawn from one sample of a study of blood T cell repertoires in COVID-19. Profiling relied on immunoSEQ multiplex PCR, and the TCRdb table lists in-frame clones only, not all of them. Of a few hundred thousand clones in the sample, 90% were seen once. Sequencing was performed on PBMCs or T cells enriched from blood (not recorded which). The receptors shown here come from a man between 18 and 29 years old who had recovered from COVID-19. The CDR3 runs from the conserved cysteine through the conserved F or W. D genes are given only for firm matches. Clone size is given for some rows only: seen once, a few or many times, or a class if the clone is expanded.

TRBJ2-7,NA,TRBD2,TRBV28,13,TGTGCCATCCTAGCGGGAGGGCCTGGAGAGCAGTACTTC,CAILAGGPGEQYF
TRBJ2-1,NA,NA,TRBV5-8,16,TGTGCCAGCAGCTTGTTTTTGGGACACCTCAACAATGAGCAGTTCTTC,CASSLFLGHLNNEQFF
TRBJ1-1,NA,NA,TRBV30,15,TGTGCCTGGAGCCCTCTCGGCGGGACGGGACTATTGTGGTTCTTT,CAWSPLGGTGLLWFF
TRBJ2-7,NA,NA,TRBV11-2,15,TGTGCCAGCAGTTCCATTACCGGGGGAGCCTACGAGCAGTACTTC,CASSSITGGAYEQYF
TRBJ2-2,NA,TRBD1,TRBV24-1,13,TGTGCCACCGGGCAGGGGGACACCGGGGAGCTGTTTTTT,CATGQGDTGELFF
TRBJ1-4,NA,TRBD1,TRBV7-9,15,TGTGCCAGCAGCTACCGACAGGGTGGGGGTGAAAAACTGTTTTTT,CASSYRQGGGEKLFF
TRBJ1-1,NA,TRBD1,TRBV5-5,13,TGTGCCAGCAGCGGGACAGGGGATACTGAAGCTTTCTTT,CASSGTGDTEAFF
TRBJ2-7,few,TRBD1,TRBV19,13,TGTGCCAGTAGGGGACAGGGGGCCTACGAGCAGTACTTC,CASRGQGAYEQYF
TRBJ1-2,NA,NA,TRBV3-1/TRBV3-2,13,TGTGCCAGCAGCCCGGGGAGGGGCGGCGGCTACACCTTC,CASSPGRGGGYTF
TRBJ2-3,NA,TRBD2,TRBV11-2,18,TGTGCCAGCAGCTCCTACCCCGGACTAGCGGGGGGTCTAGATACGCAGTATTTT,CASSSYPGLAGGLDTQYF
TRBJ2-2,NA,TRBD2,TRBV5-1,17,TGCGCCAGCAGCTTGGGACTAGCGGGATCGGGCACCGGGGAGCTGTTTTTT,CASSLGLAGSGTGELFF
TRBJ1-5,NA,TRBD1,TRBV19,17,TGTGCCAGTAGTGCCGGGGACAGGGGGCGAATTAATCAGCCCCAGCATTTT,CASSAGDRGRINQPQHF
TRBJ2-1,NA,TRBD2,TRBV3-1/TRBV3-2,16,TGTGCCAGCAGCCAGGGGACTAGCGGGAGCTACAATGAGCAGTTCTTC,CASSQGTSGSYNEQFF
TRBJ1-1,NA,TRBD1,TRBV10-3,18,TGTGCCATCAGTGAGCCCGGGACAGGGAGAGTCGTTGACACTGAAGCTTTCTTT,CAISEPGTGRVVDTEAFF
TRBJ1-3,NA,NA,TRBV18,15,TGTGCCAGCTCACCCGGACAGATCTCTGGAAACACCATATATTTT,CASSPGQISGNTIYF
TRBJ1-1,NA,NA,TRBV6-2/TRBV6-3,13,TGTGCCAGCATCCCGGGGAGACGCGGCCAAGCTTTCTTT,CASIPGRRGQAFF
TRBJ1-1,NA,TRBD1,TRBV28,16,TGTGCCAGCAGGGAACAGGGGAGAGGCATGAACACTGAAGCTTTCTTT,CASREQGRGMNTEAFF
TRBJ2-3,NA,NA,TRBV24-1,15,TGTGCCACCAGTGGTGGTCGGGATTACACAGATACGCAGTATTTT,CATSGGRDYTDTQYF